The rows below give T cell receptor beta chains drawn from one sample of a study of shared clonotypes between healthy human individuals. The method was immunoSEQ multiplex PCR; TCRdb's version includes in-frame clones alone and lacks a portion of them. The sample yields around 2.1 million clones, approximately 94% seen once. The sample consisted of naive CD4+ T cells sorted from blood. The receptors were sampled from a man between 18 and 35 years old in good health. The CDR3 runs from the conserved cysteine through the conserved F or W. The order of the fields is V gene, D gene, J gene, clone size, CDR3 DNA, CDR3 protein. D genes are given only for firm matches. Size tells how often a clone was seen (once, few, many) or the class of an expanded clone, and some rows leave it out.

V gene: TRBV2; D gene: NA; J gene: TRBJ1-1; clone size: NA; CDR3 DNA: TGTGCCAGCAGTGAAGCGCTAGGGGGGATGAACACTGAAGCTTTCTTT; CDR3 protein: CASSEALGGMNTEAFF
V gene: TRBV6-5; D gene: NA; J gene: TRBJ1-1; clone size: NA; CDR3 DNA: TGTGCCAGCAGTACAATAACAAGGAACACTGAAGCTTTCTTT; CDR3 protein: CASSTITRNTEAFF
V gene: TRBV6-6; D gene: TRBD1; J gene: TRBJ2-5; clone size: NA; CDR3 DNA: TGTGCCAGCTCTTATGGACAGGGATTGGAGACCCAGTACTTC; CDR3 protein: CASSYGQGLETQYF
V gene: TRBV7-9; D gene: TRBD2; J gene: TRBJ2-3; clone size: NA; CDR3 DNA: TGTGCCAGCAGCTTCTATAGCGGGAGGGCCGGCTATACGCAGTATTTT; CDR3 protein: CASSFYSGRAGYTQYF
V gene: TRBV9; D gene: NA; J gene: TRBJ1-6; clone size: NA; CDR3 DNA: TGTGCCAGCAGCCCCCGGGCTCTCGGAGAGTCACCCCTCCACTTT; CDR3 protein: CASSPRALGESPLHF
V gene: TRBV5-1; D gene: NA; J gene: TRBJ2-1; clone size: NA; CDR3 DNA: TGCGCCAGCAGCTGGGATGCAGTGAATGAGCAGTTCTTC; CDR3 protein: CASSWDAVNEQFF
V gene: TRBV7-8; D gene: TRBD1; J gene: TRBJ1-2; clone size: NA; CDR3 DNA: TGTGCCAGCAGCCCAGACAGGGGCTCCCTCTATGGCTACACCTTC; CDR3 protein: CASSPDRGSLYGYTF
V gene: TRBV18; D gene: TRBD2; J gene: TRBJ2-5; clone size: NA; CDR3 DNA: TGTGCCAGCTCACCACTGGCGGGAGAAGTAGAGACCCAGTACTTC; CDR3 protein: CASSPLAGEVETQYF
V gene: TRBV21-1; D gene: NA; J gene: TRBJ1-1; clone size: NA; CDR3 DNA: TGTGCCAGCAGCAAAAGAAGACTTCTGAACACTGAAGCTTTCTTT; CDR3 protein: CASSKRRLLNTEAFF
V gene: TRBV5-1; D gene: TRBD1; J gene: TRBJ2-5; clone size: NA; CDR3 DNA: TGCGCCAGCAGCTTTCTGGGGACAGGGGAGGGAGAGACCCAGTACTTC; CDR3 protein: CASSFLGTGEGETQYF
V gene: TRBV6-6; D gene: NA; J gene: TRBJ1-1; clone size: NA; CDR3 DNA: TGTGCCAGCAGTTACTCCCGCGGAGCTTTCTTT; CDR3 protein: CASSYSRGAFF
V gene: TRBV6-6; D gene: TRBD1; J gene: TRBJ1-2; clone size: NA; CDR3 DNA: TGTGCCAGCGGACAGGAAACTTACTATGGCTACACCTTC; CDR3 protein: CASGQETYYGYTF
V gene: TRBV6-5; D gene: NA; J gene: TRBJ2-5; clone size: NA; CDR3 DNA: TGTGCCAGCAGTGTGGACTACCAAGAGACCCAGTACTTC; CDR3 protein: CASSVDYQETQYF
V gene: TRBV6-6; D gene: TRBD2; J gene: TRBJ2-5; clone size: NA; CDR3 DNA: TGTGCCAGCAGTTACGGCGGGAGCAAGCAAGAGACCCAGTACTTC; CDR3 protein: CASSYGGSKQETQYF
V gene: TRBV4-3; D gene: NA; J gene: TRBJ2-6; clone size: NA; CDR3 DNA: TGCGCCAGCAGCCAAGCGGGGGCTGGGGCCAACGTCCTGACTTTC; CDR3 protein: CASSQAGAGANVLTF
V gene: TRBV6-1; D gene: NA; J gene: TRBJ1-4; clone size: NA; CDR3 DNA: TGTGCCAGCAGTGCCACCCCTTCGAATGAAAAACTGTTTTTT; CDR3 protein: CASSATPSNEKLFF
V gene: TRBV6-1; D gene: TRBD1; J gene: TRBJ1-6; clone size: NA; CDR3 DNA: TGTGCCAGATGGGGGCCGGGACAGCCTTATTCACCCCTCCACTTT; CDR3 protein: CARWGPGQPYSPLHF
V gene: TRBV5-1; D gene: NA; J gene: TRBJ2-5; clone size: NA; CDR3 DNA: TGCGCCAGCAGCTTGGAAGGATCGGGGCAAGAGACCCAGTACTTC; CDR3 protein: CASSLEGSGQETQYF
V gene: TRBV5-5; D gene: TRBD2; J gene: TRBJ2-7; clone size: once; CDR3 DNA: TGTGCCAGCAGCTTCATCGGGGGGACCTACGAGCAGTACTTC; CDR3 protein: CASSFIGGTYEQYF
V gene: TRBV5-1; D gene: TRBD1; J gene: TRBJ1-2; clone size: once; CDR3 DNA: TGCGCCAGCAGCATAGGACAGGTTAACTATGGCTACACCTTC; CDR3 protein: CASSIGQVNYGYTF
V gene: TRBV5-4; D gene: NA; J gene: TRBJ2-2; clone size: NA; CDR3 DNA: TGTGCCAGCAGCTTGTCTCAGAACACCGGGGAGCTGTTTTTT; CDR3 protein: CASSLSQNTGELFF
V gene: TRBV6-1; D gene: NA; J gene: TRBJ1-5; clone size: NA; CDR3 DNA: TGTGCCAGCAGCGCCTTGGATCAGCCCCAGCATTTT; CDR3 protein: CASSALDQPQHF
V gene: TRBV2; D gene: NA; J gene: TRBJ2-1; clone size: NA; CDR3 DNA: TGTGCCAGCAGTCGGTATGGAACCTATATGGGGTTACAGTATGAGCAGTTCTTC; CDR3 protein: CASSRYGTYMGLQYEQFF
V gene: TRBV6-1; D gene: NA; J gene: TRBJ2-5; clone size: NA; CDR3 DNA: TGTGCCAGCAGTGGGCAGGGTGGGGAGACCCAGTACTTC; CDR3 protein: CASSGQGGETQYF
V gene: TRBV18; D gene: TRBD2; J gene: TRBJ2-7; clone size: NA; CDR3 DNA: TGTGCCAGCTCACTCAACCCCCGGACTAGCGGGAGCGAGCAGTACTTC; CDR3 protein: CASSLNPRTSGSEQYF
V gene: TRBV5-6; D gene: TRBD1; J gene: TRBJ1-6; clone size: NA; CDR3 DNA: TGTGCCAGCAGCCCAGACAGGGGAAAAATGTCACCCCTCCACTTT; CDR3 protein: CASSPDRGKMSPLHF
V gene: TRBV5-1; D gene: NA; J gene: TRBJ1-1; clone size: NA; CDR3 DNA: TGCGCCAGCAGCTTGGTTCCAGGGATGAACACTGAAGCTTTCTTT; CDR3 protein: CASSLVPGMNTEAFF
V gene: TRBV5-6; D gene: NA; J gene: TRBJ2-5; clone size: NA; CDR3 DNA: TGTGCCAGCAGCTTTCGGCGGGTACAAGAGACCCAGTACTTC; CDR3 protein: CASSFRRVQETQYF
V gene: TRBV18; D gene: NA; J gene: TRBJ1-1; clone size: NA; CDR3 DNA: TGTGCCAGCTCCGACAATTCGCCGGGAATGAACACTGAAGCTTTCTTT; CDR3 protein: CASSDNSPGMNTEAFF
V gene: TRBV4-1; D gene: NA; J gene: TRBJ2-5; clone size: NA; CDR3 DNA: TGCGCCAGCAGCCGGGGACCCCAAGAGACCCAGTACTTC; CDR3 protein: CASSRGPQETQYF
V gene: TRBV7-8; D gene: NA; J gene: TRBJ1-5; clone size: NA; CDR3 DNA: TGTGCCAGCAGCACTAGACTCAATCAGCCCCAGCATTTT; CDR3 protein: CASSTRLNQPQHF